These T cell receptor beta chains were read from a single sample in a study of T cell responses to AZD1222 COVID-19 vaccine. The data were produced by immunoSEQ multiplex PCR, yet TCRdb's version contains in-frame clones alone and is incomplete. The sample lists roughly 120,000 clones, 87% occurring once. The sequencing here drew on peripheral blood, taken on day 0 of AZD1222 vaccination. The receptors come from an adult in good health. Each CDR3 is given with its conserved first and last residue. D genes are given only for firm matches. Clone size is stated in some rows and not others, as once, few, many or a class when expanded.

d_gene	v_gene	abundance	j_gene	CDR3aa	CDR3nt
.	TRBV4-1	few	TRBJ2-7	CASSRRQDSSYEQYF	TGCGCCAGCAGCCGTCGACAGGATTCTTCCTACGAGCAGTACTTC
.	TRBV7-6	.	TRBJ2-3	CASSLRALSTDTQYF	TGTGCCAGCAGCTTAAGGGCCCTAAGCACAGATACGCAGTATTTT
TRBD1	TRBV11-3	.	TRBJ2-7	CASTRGQGAAYEQYF	TGTGCCAGCACCCGAGGACAGGGGGCCGCCTACGAGCAGTACTTC
TRBD2	TRBV18	.	TRBJ2-3	CASSPPGLAVTGDTQYF	TGTGCCAGCTCACCACCGGGACTAGCGGTCACCGGGGATACGCAGTATTTT
.	TRBV27	.	TRBJ2-2	CASSWQNTGELFF	TGTGCCAGCAGTTGGCAGAACACCGGGGAGCTGTTTTTT
.	TRBV19	.	TRBJ1-3	CASSILGSTIYF	TGTGCCAGTAGTATCCTAGGGTCCACCATATATTTT
.	TRBV20-1	.	TRBJ1-2	CSASRLKDTF	TGCAGTGCTTCTAGACTGAAGGACACCTTC
TRBD1	TRBV29-1	.	TRBJ2-7	CSVEPGQGAYEQYF	TGCAGCGTTGAACCGGGACAGGGGGCATACGAGCAGTACTTC
.	TRBV18	.	TRBJ2-3	CASSLRTDTQYF	TGTGCCAGCTCACTGCGCACAGATACGCAGTATTTT
.	TRBV9	.	TRBJ2-2	CASSVGSGGELFF	TGTGCCAGCAGCGTAGGCAGTGGCGGGGAGCTGTTTTTT
.	TRBV18	.	TRBJ1-1	CASSVTPLGDTEAFF	TGTGCCAGCTCAGTCACTCCCCTGGGGGACACTGAAGCTTTCTTT
.	TRBV19	.	TRBJ1-5	CASSIPTGTPRNQPQHF	TGTGCCAGTAGTATTCCCACAGGGACCCCTAGGAATCAGCCCCAGCATTTT
TRBD2	TRBV7-3	.	TRBJ2-1	CASSLSLAGGNEQFF	TGTGCCAGCAGCTTAAGCCTAGCGGGGGGCAATGAGCAGTTCTTC
.	TRBV6-6	.	TRBJ1-1	CASSLYTEAFF	TGTGCCAGCAGTCTTTACACTGAAGCTTTCTTT
TRBD1	TRBV12-5	.	TRBJ1-4	CASGLVRGQGVEKLFF	TGTGCTAGTGGTTTGGTACGAGGGCAGGGGGTTGAAAAACTGTTTTTT
TRBD2	TRBV3-1/TRBV3-2	.	TRBJ2-2	CASSQAWTSGGAGELFF	TGTGCCAGCAGCCAAGCGTGGACTAGCGGGGGTGCCGGGGAGCTGTTTTTT
TRBD1	TRBV4-3	.	TRBJ1-3	CASSQGQGTGNTIYF	TGCGCCAGCAGCCAAGGACAGGGGACTGGAAACACCATATATTTT
.	TRBV2	once	TRBJ2-1	CASRKPPVNEQFF	TGTGCCAGCAGGAAACCCCCCGTCAATGAGCAGTTCTTC
.	TRBV19	.	TRBJ2-2	CASSIVDGELFF	TGTGCCAGTAGTATAGTGGACGGGGAGCTGTTTTTT
.	TRBV6-2/TRBV6-3	few	TRBJ2-3	CASSYIGTGILSTQYF	TGTGCCAGCAGTTACATAGGGACGGGCATTTTGAGTACGCAGTATTTT
TRBD1	TRBV9	.	TRBJ1-2	CASSVARTGGSSSNYGYTF	TGTGCCAGCAGCGTAGCTAGGACAGGGGGCTCGTCGAGTAACTATGGCTACACCTTC
TRBD1	TRBV27	.	TRBJ1-2	CASSPRGTGGFHGYTF	TGTGCCAGCAGTCCAAGGGGGACAGGGGGCTTCCATGGCTACACCTTC
.	TRBV6-5	.	TRBJ2-1	CASGVRDKLYNEQFF	TGTGCCAGCGGAGTGAGAGACAAGTTATACAATGAGCAGTTCTTC
TRBD1	TRBV7-9	.	TRBJ1-2	CASSVGQGINYGYTF	TGTGCCAGCAGCGTAGGACAGGGAATAAACTATGGCTACACCTTC
.	TRBV5-1	.	TRBJ1-4	CASSPGATNEKLFF	TGCGCCAGCAGTCCGGGCGCAACTAATGAAAAACTGTTTTTT
.	TRBV11-2	.	TRBJ2-3	CASSKGWVVSTDTQYF	TGTGCCAGCAGCAAAGGCTGGGTTGTGAGCACAGATACGCAGTATTTT
.	TRBV19	.	TRBJ2-7	CASSIGLTYEQYF	TGTGCCAGTAGTATAGGTTTGACCTACGAGCAGTACTTC
.	TRBV16	once	TRBJ1-1	CASSQLGLHTEAFF	TGTGCCAGCAGCCAATTGGGTCTGCACACTGAAGCTTTCTTT
TRBD1	TRBV6-2/TRBV6-3	.	TRBJ1-2	CASNPNRDRGYGYTF	TGTGCCAGCAACCCGAACCGGGACAGGGGATATGGCTACACCTTC
.	TRBV19	.	TRBJ1-1	CASQKGTGGGSTEAFF	TGTGCCAGCCAAAAGGGCACAGGAGGGGGAAGCACTGAAGCTTTCTTT
TRBD2	TRBV11-2	.	TRBJ2-7	CASSSTSGSSYEQYF	TGTGCCAGCAGCTCCACTAGCGGGAGCTCCTACGAGCAGTACTTC
TRBD2	TRBV19	.	TRBJ2-7	CASSERTSGYEQYF	TGTGCCAGTAGTGAGCGGACTAGCGGCTACGAGCAGTACTTC
.	TRBV6-5	few	TRBJ1-1	CASSKTGFAEAFF	TGTGCCAGCAGTAAAACAGGTTTCGCTGAAGCTTTCTTT
.	TRBV30	.	TRBJ2-3	CAWSPTTDTQYF	TGTGCCTGGAGTCCTACCACAGATACGCAGTATTTT
TRBD1	TRBV7-3	.	TRBJ1-1	CASSRQGATEAFF	TGTGCCAGCAGCCGTCAGGGGGCCACTGAAGCTTTCTTT
.	TRBV10-2	.	TRBJ2-5	CASNGGLRETQYF	TGCGCCAGCAACGGGGGGCTTCGAGAGACCCAGTACTTC
TRBD2	TRBV7-9	.	TRBJ2-3	CASSLSASGSTDTQYF	TGTGCCAGCAGCTTATCCGCTAGCGGGAGTACAGATACGCAGTATTTT
.	TRBV19	.	TRBJ1-6	CASSMRKMTSPLHF	TGTGCCAGTAGTATGCGGAAGATGACTTCACCCCTCCACTTT
TRBD1	TRBV9	.	TRBJ1-4	CASSPRGQGASNEKLFF	TGTGCCAGCAGCCCGCGGGGACAGGGGGCCTCTAATGAAAAACTGTTTTTT
.	TRBV12-5	.	TRBJ2-1	CASGWGYNEQFF	TGTGCTAGTGGGTGGGGATACAATGAGCAGTTCTTC